Each of the 22 T cell receptor beta chains below was sequenced from the same sample in a study of blood T cell repertoires in COVID-19. Method: immunoSEQ multiplex PCR; TCRdb's copy keeps in-frame clones and lacks some. The sample comprises roughly 170,000 clones, 85% to 90% of which are singletons, and roughly an eighth rests with the top ten. Material for sequencing was peripheral blood. The receptors were gathered from a woman in her 70s with COVID-19, enrolled during active disease.

The rearrangement links TRBV5-1 to TRBJ2-3, with no clear D. Germline CDR1 SGHRS, CDR2 YFSETQ. This CDR3 is built from 14 residues. The V and J ends lost 0 bases and 4 bases respectively, with 9 bases between them. CDR3 coding DNA: TGCGCCAGCAGCTTGGGGGCTATGGCAGATACGCAGTATTTT. The encoded protein is CASSLGAMADTQYF.

The chain combines TRBV14 with TRBJ2-5; D may be TRBD1 (5 bases). The CDR3 is 14 residues long. The germline V and J ends were trimmed by 4 bases and 2 bases, with 11 bases remaining between them. CDR1 is SGHDN and CDR2 is FVKESK in the germline V gene. CDR3 region: CASSRNRNQETQYF. CDR3 bases: TGTGCCAGCAGCCGAAACAGGAATCAAGAGACCCAGTACTTC.

The chain couples TRBV5-5 to TRBJ1-1; D call uncertain. The germline CDR1 and CDR2 sequences are SGHKS and YYEKEE (reference sequence). V lost 2 bases, J lost 4 bases, and 15 bases lay in between. The CDR3 is made up of 15 amino acids. CDR3 amino acids: CASSFTTTTLTEAFF. CDR3 nucleotides: TGTGCCAGCAGCTTTACGACAACCACTCTCACTGAAGCTTTCTTT. Supplemented by reference TRBV5-5 and TRBJ1-1, the full variable domain reads DAGVTQSPTHLIKTRGQQVTLRCSPISGHKSVSWYQQVLGQGPQFIFQYYEKEERGRGNFPDRFSARQFPNYSSELNVNALLLGDSALYLCASSFTTTTLTEAFFGQGTRLTVV.

The table lists this clone with a count of one. The chain uses TRBV3-1 (or the pseudogene TRBV3-2) and TRBJ1-4; TRBD1 agrees at 7 bases. The germline CDR1 and CDR2 sequences are LGHDT and YNNKEL (reference sequence). The junction had 4 bases not matched to a gene; V was cut back by 0 bases and J by 3 bases. The CDR3 extends over 16 amino acids. The CDR3 DNA reads TGTGCCAGCAGCCAAGACCACAGGGGTGCTAATGAAAAACTGTTTTTT. The encoded protein is CASSQDHRGANEKLFF.

J is TRBJ2-1 and V is TRBV19; 13 bases line up with TRBD2. V was pared by 5 bases and J by 0 bases, with 10 bases of the junction left unmatched. From germline, CDR1 is LNHDA and CDR2 SQIVND (reference sequence). The CDR3 runs 19 residues. Here the CDR3 DNA reads TGTGCCAGTAGTCCTCAACGGACTAGCGGGGGCCCCTCCTACAATGAGCAGTTCTTC. Translating gives CASSPQRTSGGPSYNEQFF. The whole variable domain, filled in from reference TRBV19 and TRBJ2-1, reads DGGITQSPKYLFRKEGQNVTLSCEQNLNHDAMYWYRQDPGQGLRLIYYSQIVNDFQKGDIAEGYSVSREKKESFPLTVTSAQKNPTAFYLCASSPQRTSGGPSYNEQFFGPGTRLTVL.

The chain is built from TRBV7-3 and TRBJ1-6, with a tentative D call TRBD1 (6 bases). V lost 3 bases and J lost 7, with 10 bases in between. The germline gives CDR1 SGHTA, CDR2 FQGTGA. There are 14 residues in the CDR3. The CDR3 bases are TGTGCCAGCAGCTTCGGACAGTGGAATTCACCCCTCCACTTT. This translates into CASSFGQWNSPLHF.

The V and J genes are TRBV5-4 and TRBJ2-5; 7 nucleotides line up with TRBD1. V lost 3 bases to trimming and J lost 2 bases; unmatched junction nucleotides: 4. This CDR3 spans 14 amino acids. Germline V gives CDR1 SGHNT, CDR2 YYREEE (reference sequence). The CDR3 loop is CASSSQGVQETQYF. CDR3 nucleotide sequence: TGTGCCAGCAGCTCTCAGGGGGTTCAAGAGACCCAGTACTTC.

A single count supports this clone. This chain uses TRBV3-1 (or the pseudogene TRBV3-2) with TRBJ1-1; D may be TRBD1 (5 bases). The CDR3 totals 12 residues. Germline V gene lookup returns CDR1 LGHDT and CDR2 YNNKEL (reference sequence). V dropped 5 bases and J dropped 11 bases, with 15 bases sitting between them. Written as DNA, the CDR3 is TGTGCCAGCAGCTATAAACCAGGGTCTGCTTTCTTT. This gives the protein CASSYKPGSAFF.

In this sample, this clone turned up a few times. V gene TRBV4-1 combines with J gene TRBJ1-2; TRBD1 matches 7 bases. The CDR3 totals 16 residues. Germline V gives CDR1 MGHRA, CDR2 YSYEKL. J was trimmed by 8 bases and V by 0 bases; bases with no gene match: 12. The CDR3 DNA is TGCGCCAGCAGCCAAGACGAAGACAGGGTTGTAGCCGGCTACACCTTC. This translates into CASSQDEDRVVAGYTF.

This clone has a handful of counts. The chain employs TRBV7-3 and TRBJ2-1; 7 nucleotides align to TRBD1. CDR3 length: 16 residues. Germline CDR1 reads SGHTA; CDR2 reads FQGTGA. J lost 4 bases, V lost 4 bases, and 10 bases had no gene match. The CDR3 protein is CASSSSGTEYYNEQFF. In DNA form, the CDR3 reads TGTGCCAGCAGCTCTTCCGGGACAGAATATTACAATGAGCAGTTCTTC. The full variable domain, its missing parts supplied by reference TRBV7-3 and TRBJ2-1, is GAGVSQTPSNKVTEKGKYVELRCDPISGHTALYWYRQSLGQGPEFLIYFQGTGAADDSGLPNDRFFAVRPEGSVSTLKIQRTERGDSAVYLCASSSSGTEYYNEQFFGPGTRLTVL.

V usage is TRBV7-9 and J usage is TRBJ1-1, with a possible D match to TRBD1 (5 bases). This CDR3 contains 14 residues. V lost 4 bases to trimming and J lost 3 bases, with 12 bases between them. Germline V gives CDR1 SEHNR, CDR2 FQNEAQ (reference sequence). In nucleotides, the CDR3 is TGTGCCAGCAGCTCTCGCAGGGAGGACACTGAAGCTTTCTTT. This encodes CASSSRREDTEAFF.

The chain couples TRBV14 to TRBJ1-1; 7 bases align to TRBD1. The CDR3 length is 16 residues. J was trimmed by 1 base and V by 1 base; bases with no gene match: 6. Germline CDR1 reads SGHDN; CDR2 reads FVKESK. In DNA form, the CDR3 reads TGTGCCAGCAGCCAAGCCTTCAGGGGGGAGAACACTGAAGCTTTCTTT. As protein: CASSQAFRGENTEAFF. Full variable domain (rest looked up from reference TRBV14 and TRBJ1-1): EAGVTQFPSHSVIEKGQTVTLRCDPISGHDNLYWYRRVMGKEIKFLLHFVKESKQDESGMPNNRFLAERTGGTYSTLKVQPAELEDSGVYFCASSQAFRGENTEAFFGQGTRLTVV.

The gene calls are TRBV28 and TRBJ1-4; 7 bases line up with TRBD1. V shed 6 bases, J shed 2 bases, and the junction held 3 bases outside the gene matches. CDR1 and CDR2 from the germline V gene are MDHEN and SYDVKM. This CDR3 has 14 amino acids. The CDR3 loop is CASRQGGTNEKLFF. CDR3 sequence (DNA): TGTGCCAGCAGGCAAGGGGGCACTAATGAAAAACTGTTTTTT.

This chain uses TRBV23-1 with TRBJ1-1, with 7 bases aligning to TRBD1. TRBV23-1 is annotated as an ORF whose role is uncertain. Unmatched junction bases numbered 13, after V lost 0 bases and J lost 0 bases. The CDR3 covers 19 residues. CDR3 residues: CASSQSPDDRVGLNTEAFF. Written as DNA, the CDR3 is TGCGCCAGCAGTCAATCCCCTGACGACAGGGTGGGGCTGAACACTGAAGCTTTCTTT.

This clone showed up just once. This chain joins TRBV5-4 and TRBJ2-1; D is possibly TRBD2 (6 bases). The V gene lost 0 bases and the J gene lost 3 bases, with 10 bases spanning the gap. This CDR3 is built from 15 residues. CDR1 SGHNT and CDR2 YYREEE come from the germline V gene (reference sequence). The CDR3 region is CASSLGGGNYNEQFF. The CDR3 coding sequence is TGTGCCAGCAGCTTGGGCGGCGGGAACTACAATGAGCAGTTCTTC.

This clone has just a few counts. The V call is TRBV14, the J call TRBJ1-1; D remains ambiguous. Germline V gene sequence: CDR1 SGHDN, CDR2 FVKESK. V lost 7 bases, J lost 6 bases, and 15 bases lay in between. This CDR3 spans 13 amino acids. For the CDR3, the DNA is TGTGCCAGCAAACGATCCCGAAGCTCTGAAGCTTTCTTT. It is translated as CASKRSRSSEAFF.

The chain combines TRBV30 with TRBJ2-7; tentatively, D is TRBD1 (6 bases). In germline, CDR1 is GTSNPN, CDR2 SVGIG (reference sequence). The CDR3 covers 14 residues. The V end was cut by 5 bases, the J end by 4 bases, with 18 bases between. CDR3 DNA: TGTGCCTGGGTAGACGAGCAGGGGCGATACGAGCAGTACTTC. Translating it yields CAWVDEQGRYEQYF.

This clone was seen a handful of times. The V gene is TRBV15, the J gene TRBJ2-2, with 8 bases identical to TRBD1. The germline V gene has CDR1 LNHNV and CDR2 YYDKDF (reference sequence). Unmatched junction bases numbered 8, after V lost 3 bases and J lost 2 bases. This CDR3 is 17 amino acids long. The CDR3 is CATSRIYGQGNTGELFF. The CDR3 region has the DNA TGTGCCACCAGCAGGATCTACGGACAGGGAAACACCGGGGAGCTGTTTTTT. Using reference TRBV15 and TRBJ2-2 for the parts outside the CDR3, the full variable domain is DAMVIQNPRYQVTQFGKPVTLSCSQTLNHNVMYWYQQKSSQAPKLLFHYYDKDFNNEADTPDNFQSRRPNTSFCFLDIRSPGLGDTAMYLCATSRIYGQGNTGELFFGEGSRLTVL.

The chain carries TRBV10-3 and TRBJ2-5; 7 bases are a match to TRBD1. The CDR3 has 13 amino acids. Germline values: CDR1 ENHRY, CDR2 SYGVKD. Trimming cost V 5 bases and J 5 bases; bases outside gene matches: 5. The CDR3 sequence is CAISWDRRETQYF. DNA for the CDR3: TGTGCCATCAGTTGGGACAGAAGGGAGACCCAGTACTTC.

The chain uses TRBV30 and TRBJ2-2; 9 nucleotides match TRBD2. CDR3 length: 14 amino acids. The germline V gene has CDR1 GTSNPN and CDR2 SVGIG (reference sequence). V was clipped by 4 bases and J by 2 bases; unmatched bases: 2. CDR3 sequence reads: CAWNSGGNTGELFF. The CDR3 DNA reads as TGTGCCTGGAATAGCGGGGGTAACACCGGGGAGCTGTTTTTT.

CDR3 residues: CASSPQRGLSDTQYF. CDR3 coding DNA: TGTGCCAGCAGCCCTCAGCGGGGCTTGAGCGATACGCAGTATTTT. The chain uses TRBV3-1 (or the pseudogene TRBV3-2) and TRBJ2-3; TRBD2 agrees at 7 bases. CDR3 length: 15 residues. With V trimmed by 4 bases and J by 6 bases, 10 bases remained unmatched. Germline CDR1 is LGHDT and CDR2 is YNNKEL (reference sequence).

The chain is built from TRBV5-4 and TRBJ1-2, with D perhaps TRBD1 (6 bases). Germline V gene data show CDR1 as SGHNT and CDR2 as YYREEE (reference sequence). Trimming pared 4 bases from V and 2 bases from J, leaving 12 bases between. The CDR3 contains 14 residues. The CDR3, as DNA: TGTGCCAGCAGCCCGGACAGTCTAAACTATGGCTACACCTTC. Its translation: CASSPDSLNYGYTF.